These T cell receptor beta chains were read from a single sample in a study of human T cells and chemical hapten exposure. TCRdb processed the RACE reads anew with MiXCR; each CDR3 protein has one entry. The repertoire includes some 350,000 distinct CDR3 sequences, 6% to 7% of them detected once, and around 5.6% sits in the top ten. This specimen consisted of whole blood, obtained in connection with sensitization to the hapten diphenylcyclopropenone (DPC). These receptors came from a young woman with alopecia areata. Some clones in this sample may be carry-over from other donors' samples. Each CDR3 is given with its conserved first and last residue. The D gene is left open where the match is weak. Only some rows state a clone size, as once, few, many or a class for expanded clones.

J gene: TRBJ1-1; V gene: TRBV7-9; D gene: .; clone size: many; CDR3 protein: CASSLARENTEAFF; CDR3 DNA: TGTGCCAGCAGCTTAGCGCGCGAGAACACTGAAGCTTTCTTT
J gene: TRBJ2-3; V gene: TRBV29-1; D gene: .; clone size: .; CDR3 protein: CSVTLSTDTQYF; CDR3 DNA: TGCAGCGTTACGTTAAGCACAGATACGCAGTATTTT
J gene: TRBJ2-2; V gene: TRBV10-3; D gene: .; clone size: many; CDR3 protein: CAISEAGNTGELFF; CDR3 DNA: TGTGCCATCAGTGAGGCGGGCAACACCGGGGAGCTGTTTTTT
J gene: TRBJ1-1; V gene: TRBV3-1; D gene: .; clone size: few; CDR3 protein: CASSQDRHYTEAFF; CDR3 DNA: TGTGCCAGCAGCCAAGACCGACACTACACTGAAGCTTTCTTT
J gene: TRBJ2-2; V gene: TRBV4-3; D gene: .; clone size: many; CDR3 protein: CASSQDRDTGELFF; CDR3 DNA: TGCGCCAGCAGCCAAGACAGGGACACCGGGGAGCTGTTTTTT
J gene: TRBJ1-4; V gene: TRBV5-6; D gene: .; clone size: few; CDR3 protein: CASSLYTGPISTVNEKLFF; CDR3 DNA: TGTGCCAGCAGCTTGTATACAGGGCCAATCTCCACGGTTAATGAAAAACTGTTTTTT
J gene: TRBJ2-2; V gene: TRBV5-1; D gene: TRBD1; clone size: few; CDR3 protein: CASGPQRTGPNTGELFF; CDR3 DNA: TGCGCCAGCGGACCCCAGAGGACAGGCCCGAACACCGGGGAGCTGTTTTTT
J gene: TRBJ1-1; V gene: TRBV4-3; D gene: TRBD1; clone size: many; CDR3 protein: CASSQVIDRAGTEAFF; CDR3 DNA: TGCGCCAGCAGCCAAGTTATAGACAGGGCCGGGACTGAAGCTTTCTTT
J gene: TRBJ1-1; V gene: TRBV18; D gene: .; clone size: many; CDR3 protein: CASSPGGEGYTEAFF; CDR3 DNA: TGTGCCAGCTCACCCGGGGGTGAGGGTTACACTGAAGCTTTCTTT
J gene: TRBJ1-1; V gene: TRBV6-6; D gene: .; clone size: .; CDR3 protein: CASSNGRTTEAFF; CDR3 DNA: TGTGCCAGCAGTAACGGAAGGACTACTGAAGCTTTCTTT
J gene: TRBJ2-1; V gene: TRBV7-2; D gene: TRBD2; clone size: few; CDR3 protein: CASSLFPSGGARLDNEQFF; CDR3 DNA: TGTGCCAGCAGCTTATTTCCTAGCGGGGGGGCCCGACTAGACAATGAGCAGTTCTTC
J gene: TRBJ1-2; V gene: TRBV25-1; D gene: .; clone size: many; CDR3 protein: CASRLDPGLYGYTF; CDR3 DNA: TGTGCCAGCCGACTGGACCCAGGCCTCTATGGCTACACCTTC
J gene: TRBJ2-7; V gene: TRBV9; D gene: .; clone size: .; CDR3 protein: CASSVGGDLSYEQYF; CDR3 DNA: TGTGCCAGCAGCGTAGGGGGAGATTTGTCCTACGAGCAGTACTTC
J gene: TRBJ2-3; V gene: TRBV9; D gene: TRBD2; clone size: .; CDR3 protein: CASSVEAGGQADTQYF; CDR3 DNA: TGTGCCAGCAGCGTAGAGGCGGGGGGGCAGGCAGATACGCAGTATTTT
J gene: TRBJ1-5; V gene: TRBV12-3/TRBV12-4; D gene: .; clone size: many; CDR3 protein: CASSSGPSQHF; CDR3 DNA: TGTGCCAGCAGTTCCGGACCGTCCCAGCATTTT
J gene: TRBJ1-5; V gene: TRBV7-2; D gene: .; clone size: many; CDR3 protein: CASSFLGGPNQPQHF; CDR3 DNA: TGTGCCAGCAGCTTTTTAGGGGGGCCCAATCAGCCCCAGCATTTT
J gene: TRBJ1-6; V gene: TRBV6-1; D gene: .; clone size: few; CDR3 protein: CASSSRQVYNSPLHF; CDR3 DNA: TGTGCCAGCAGTTCTCGACAGGTTTATAATTCACCCCTCCACTTT
J gene: TRBJ2-2; V gene: TRBV4-3; D gene: TRBD2; clone size: .; CDR3 protein: CAPPPAGATGELFF; CDR3 DNA: TGCGCCCCCCCACCAGCGGGGGCAACCGGGGAGCTGTTTTTT
J gene: TRBJ2-7; V gene: TRBV4-3; D gene: .; clone size: .; CDR3 protein: CASSQDLRGPYEQYF; CDR3 DNA: TGCGCCAGCAGCCAAGATTTACGGGGGCCCTACGAGCAGTACTTC
J gene: TRBJ1-1; V gene: TRBV12-3/TRBV12-4; D gene: .; clone size: .; CDR3 protein: CASSLARTGRSREAFF; CDR3 DNA: TGTGCCAGCAGTTTAGCGCGTACAGGGAGGAGTAGGGAAGCTTTCTTT
J gene: TRBJ1-2; V gene: TRBV9; D gene: .; clone size: few; CDR3 protein: CASSVGEDGYTF; CDR3 DNA: TGTGCCAGCAGCGTAGGGGAGGATGGCTACACCTTC
J gene: TRBJ2-7; V gene: TRBV7-2; D gene: .; clone size: many; CDR3 protein: CASSFGGAGSSYEQYF; CDR3 DNA: TGTGCCAGCAGCTTTGGGGGGGCAGGCAGCTCCTACGAGCAGTACTTC
J gene: TRBJ2-5; V gene: TRBV12-3/TRBV12-4; D gene: .; clone size: few; CDR3 protein: CASSLQVVGETQYF; CDR3 DNA: TGTGCCAGCAGTTTACAGGTGGTTGGCGAGACCCAGTACTTC
J gene: TRBJ2-2; V gene: TRBV4-3; D gene: .; clone size: .; CDR3 protein: CASSQDQRTTGELFF; CDR3 DNA: TGCGCCAGCAGCCAAGATCAGAGGACCACCGGGGAGCTGTTTTTT
J gene: TRBJ2-3; V gene: TRBV4-3; D gene: TRBD2; clone size: few; CDR3 protein: CASSQFGSGGLLWADTQYF; CDR3 DNA: TGCGCCAGCAGCCAATTTGGTAGCGGGGGGCTACTATGGGCAGATACGCAGTATTTT
J gene: TRBJ1-1; V gene: TRBV11-2; D gene: .; clone size: many; CDR3 protein: CASSFFQGTNTEAFF; CDR3 DNA: TGTGCCAGCAGCTTTTTTCAGGGGACGAACACTGAAGCTTTCTTT
J gene: TRBJ2-3; V gene: TRBV6-5; D gene: TRBD2; clone size: few; CDR3 protein: CASSYSSGGYTDTQYF; CDR3 DNA: TGTGCCAGCAGTTACTCGAGCGGGGGGTACACAGATACGCAGTATTTT
J gene: TRBJ1-2; V gene: TRBV12-3/TRBV12-4; D gene: TRBD1; clone size: .; CDR3 protein: CASNGRTGKRGYTF; CDR3 DNA: TGTGCCAGCAACGGCAGGACAGGGAAGCGGGGCTACACCTTC
J gene: TRBJ2-3; V gene: TRBV6-2/TRBV6-3; D gene: .; clone size: .; CDR3 protein: CASSSSVPTDTQYF; CDR3 DNA: TGTGCCAGCAGTTCCTCTGTTCCTACAGATACGCAGTATTTT
J gene: TRBJ1-2; V gene: TRBV5-1; D gene: TRBD1; clone size: few; CDR3 protein: CASSLDRGLRGYTF; CDR3 DNA: TGCGCCAGCAGCTTGGACAGGGGGCTTAGAGGCTACACCTTC
J gene: TRBJ2-2; V gene: TRBV7-2; D gene: .; clone size: .; CDR3 protein: CASDRQSNTGELFF; CDR3 DNA: TGTGCCAGCGACCGACAGAGTAACACCGGGGAGCTGTTTTTT
J gene: TRBJ1-1; V gene: TRBV6-6; D gene: TRBD1; clone size: few; CDR3 protein: CASIPPGTGTTEAFF; CDR3 DNA: TGTGCCAGCATACCTCCCGGGACAGGGACCACTGAAGCTTTCTTT
J gene: TRBJ2-1; V gene: TRBV5-5; D gene: .; clone size: .; CDR3 protein: CASSAADSEQFF; CDR3 DNA: TGTGCCAGCAGCGCGGCTGATAGTGAGCAGTTCTTC
J gene: TRBJ1-6; V gene: TRBV12-3/TRBV12-4; D gene: .; clone size: many; CDR3 protein: CASSRVSSYNSPLHF; CDR3 DNA: TGTGCCAGCAGCCGAGTTAGCTCCTATAATTCACCCCTCCACTTT
J gene: TRBJ2-5; V gene: TRBV10-3; D gene: .; clone size: .; CDR3 protein: CAISVRQQETQYF; CDR3 DNA: TGTGCCATCAGTGTACGACAGCAAGAGACCCAGTACTTC
J gene: TRBJ2-5; V gene: TRBV29-1; D gene: TRBD1; clone size: many; CDR3 protein: CSVGLDRGETQYF; CDR3 DNA: TGCAGCGTTGGTTTGGACAGGGGAGAGACCCAGTACTTC
J gene: TRBJ2-7; V gene: TRBV21-1; D gene: .; clone size: .; CDR3 protein: CASSPPLTGLRALYYEQYF; CDR3 DNA: TGTGCCAGCAGCCCACCTTTGACAGGACTTCGGGCCCTGTACTACGAGCAGTACTTC
J gene: TRBJ2-1; V gene: TRBV5-4; D gene: .; clone size: many; CDR3 protein: CASSFINNEQFF; CDR3 DNA: TGTGCCAGCAGCTTCATCAACAATGAGCAGTTCTTC
J gene: TRBJ1-2; V gene: TRBV24-1; D gene: TRBD1; clone size: few; CDR3 protein: CATSDFGGQGNYGYTF; CDR3 DNA: TGTGCCACCAGTGATTTTGGGGGACAGGGGAACTATGGCTACACCTTC
J gene: TRBJ1-6; V gene: TRBV5-5; D gene: .; clone size: few; CDR3 protein: CASSLAGAGDSPLHF; CDR3 DNA: TGTGCCAGCAGCTTGGCCGGGGCAGGGGATTCACCCCTCCACTTT
J gene: TRBJ1-1; V gene: TRBV7-2; D gene: .; clone size: many; CDR3 protein: CASSEGGGAFF; CDR3 DNA: TGTGCCAGCAGCGAAGGCGGGGGAGCTTTCTTT
J gene: TRBJ2-7; V gene: TRBV20-1; D gene: .; clone size: few; CDR3 protein: CSARPPRDSHSYEQYF; CDR3 DNA: TGCAGTGCTAGGCCGCCCCGGGACTCTCACTCCTACGAGCAGTACTTC
J gene: TRBJ1-5; V gene: TRBV7-9; D gene: .; clone size: many; CDR3 protein: CASSQGPYSNQPQHF; CDR3 DNA: TGTGCCAGCAGCCAGGGTCCCTATAGCAATCAGCCCCAGCATTTT
J gene: TRBJ2-5; V gene: TRBV20-1; D gene: TRBD1; clone size: many; CDR3 protein: CSAPSGTGVETQYF; CDR3 DNA: TGCAGTGCCCCCTCCGGGACAGGGGTAGAGACCCAGTACTTC
J gene: TRBJ1-3; V gene: TRBV18; D gene: .; clone size: many; CDR3 protein: CASSRAGTSASGNTIYF; CDR3 DNA: TGTGCCAGCTCACGCGCCGGGACATCGGCCTCTGGAAACACCATATATTTT
J gene: TRBJ2-3; V gene: TRBV7-9; D gene: .; clone size: few; CDR3 protein: CASSSGLSTADTQYF; CDR3 DNA: TGTGCCAGCAGCTCTGGACTATCGACGGCAGATACGCAGTATTTT
J gene: TRBJ1-1; V gene: TRBV12-3/TRBV12-4; D gene: .; clone size: .; CDR3 protein: CASTTRDRQRAEAFF; CDR3 DNA: TGTGCCAGCACCACTCGTGACCGACAGAGGGCTGAAGCTTTCTTT
J gene: TRBJ2-7; V gene: TRBV7-2; D gene: TRBD1; clone size: many; CDR3 protein: CASSSGQGVSYEQYF; CDR3 DNA: TGTGCCAGCAGCTCTGGACAGGGCGTCTCCTACGAGCAGTACTTC
J gene: TRBJ2-3; V gene: TRBV28; D gene: .; clone size: many; CDR3 protein: CASGRYSSTDTQYF; CDR3 DNA: TGTGCCAGCGGAAGGTACTCTAGCACAGATACGCAGTATTTT
J gene: TRBJ2-2; V gene: TRBV7-2; D gene: TRBD1; clone size: few; CDR3 protein: CASSSRTGTGLTGELFF; CDR3 DNA: TGTGCCAGCAGCTCCCGGACCGGGACAGGGCTCACCGGGGAGCTGTTTTTT
J gene: TRBJ1-1; V gene: TRBV12-3/TRBV12-4; D gene: .; clone size: .; CDR3 protein: CASSPRGGPTEAFF; CDR3 DNA: TGTGCCAGCAGTCCCAGAGGGGGGCCCACTGAAGCTTTCTTT
J gene: TRBJ2-1; V gene: TRBV12-5; D gene: .; clone size: .; CDR3 protein: CASGLRRDEQFF; CDR3 DNA: TGTGCTAGTGGTTTGAGGAGAGATGAGCAGTTCTTC
J gene: TRBJ1-6; V gene: TRBV7-4; D gene: .; clone size: .; CDR3 protein: CASSLMGHRSSYNSPLHF; CDR3 DNA: TGTGCCAGCAGCTTAATGGGACATCGCAGCTCCTATAATTCACCCCTCCACTTT